This T cell receptor beta chain was identified in a study of blood T cells in healthy people across ages. Overall study results and limits: Diversity figures derived from one million T cells were judged to underestimate the true value. Long-lived donors had more naive CD4+ cells and higher diversity than aged donors. As naive T cell percentage varied, TCR beta diversity correlated strongly with it.

The table lists this clonotype with a few counts. Antigen: not known. Drawing of peripheral blood yielded ten milliliters from each donor. Germline V gene sequence: CDR1 DFQATT, CDR2 SNEGSKA (reference sequence). The CDR3 length is 13 residues. The V and J ends lost 3 bases and 7 bases respectively, with 15 bases between them. Alongside a J-beta primer mix, a sample-barcoded 5' primer served in a second PCR lasting 7 to 11 cycles. TCRdb re-called the 5' RACE reads through MiXCR, storing one row per CDR3 protein. The sample records 1.6 million or so distinct CDR3 sequences, almost 35% being singletons. The sequence was collected from a woman aged 30 to 39 in good health. The rearrangement uses TRBV20-1 and TRBJ1-2, with D possibly TRBD1 on 6 matching bases. Sequenced: blood. The CDR3 bases are TGCAGTGCTAGCGAACTGGGGGGCCTTGGCTACACCTTC. Its translation: CSASELGGLGYTF.